The rows below give T cell receptor beta chains drawn from one sample of a study of T-cell memory formation after mild COVID-19. TCRdb reanalysed the 5' RACE reads using MiXCR and keeps one entry per CDR3 protein. This sample has 300,000 to 350,000 distinct CDR3 sequences; around 15% occur once, and the top ten carry roughly 21%. The sequencing input was PBMCs or a T cell subset sorted from them (not recorded which). Receptors were obtained from a man between 18 and 29 years old who had mild COVID-19 (a few samples of this study predate the infection). Cell type and time point are not known. Each CDR3 is given with its conserved first and last residue. D genes are given only for firm matches. The size field is filled for only some rows; it gives once, few, many or a size class.

once	TRBV20-1	TRBJ2-2	TRBD1	TGCAGTGCGGACAGGGATAACACCGGGGAGCTGTTTTTT	CSADRDNTGELFF
NA	TRBV20-1	TRBJ2-7	NA	TGCAGTGCTACCATGGGGGATTACTCCTACGAGCAGTACTTC	CSATMGDYSYEQYF
NA	TRBV29-1	TRBJ2-1	NA	TGCAGCGTTGACCGACGAGTCCCCTACAATGAGCAGTTCTTC	CSVDRRVPYNEQFF
few	TRBV5-5	TRBJ2-3	NA	TGTGCCAGCAGCTTTCCCGGGGCGGGCACAGATACGCAGTATTTT	CASSFPGAGTDTQYF
few	TRBV11-1	TRBJ2-3	TRBD1	TGTGCCAGCAGCTTATGGGACCGTGGGACAGGGCCAGATACGCAGTATTTT	CASSLWDRGTGPDTQYF
NA	TRBV7-2	TRBJ2-4	TRBD2	TGTGCCAGCAGCCCCTGGGGGACGGGGGGGGTTCAAAACATTCAGTACTTC	CASSPWGTGGVQNIQYF
NA	TRBV4-2	TRBJ2-3	NA	TGTGCCAGCAGCCATCCGGGGGGGACAGGGAAAGCAGATACGCAGTATTTT	CASSHPGGTGKADTQYF
NA	TRBV7-6	TRBJ1-1	NA	TGTGCCAGCAGCGAGGGTGTTGGGACTGAAGCTTTCTTT	CASSEGVGTEAFF
NA	TRBV7-3	TRBJ2-2	NA	TGTGCCAGCAGCTCCTCAGGGAGCACCGGGGAGCTGTTTTTT	CASSSSGSTGELFF
few	TRBV20-1	TRBJ1-5	NA	TGCAGTGCTCCCGGACTGTCCAATCAGCCCCAGCATTTT	CSAPGLSNQPQHF
NA	TRBV10-3	TRBJ2-2	NA	TGTGCCATTTCTAAGGTGGAAGCAGGGAACACCGGGGAGCTGTTTTTT	CAISKVEAGNTGELFF
NA	TRBV4-1	TRBJ2-7	NA	TGCGCCAGCAGCCCCGAGGGGGGTCGCGAGCAGTACTTC	CASSPEGGREQYF
NA	TRBV20-1	TRBJ2-2	NA	TGCAGTGCTAGATCACTAGGGGCCACCGGGGAGCTGTTTTTT	CSARSLGATGELFF
NA	TRBV6-2/TRBV6-3	TRBJ1-5	NA	TGTGCCAGCAGCCCCACCCTTCAATCCAGGGAGGACAATCAGCCCCAGCATTTT	CASSPTLQSREDNQPQHF
NA	TRBV11-1	TRBJ1-1	NA	TGTGCCAGCACAGGGTCAAGTCGGAAAGCTTTCTTT	CASTGSSRKAFF
few	TRBV6-5	TRBJ1-1	NA	TGTGCCAGTAACCCTATGGACGGGGGCACTGAAGCTTTCTTT	CASNPMDGGTEAFF
NA	TRBV7-9	TRBJ1-1	NA	TGTGCCAGCAGCAGACAAGGGAGGGAGACGGACACTGAAGCTTTCTTT	CASSRQGRETDTEAFF
NA	TRBV6-2/TRBV6-3	TRBJ1-5	TRBD1	TGTGCCAGCAGCTCGACAGGGGGTCTTAATCAGCCCCAGCATTTT	CASSSTGGLNQPQHF
NA	TRBV7-6	TRBJ2-5	NA	TGTGCCAGCAGCTTAGCCCCAGGGGGTATGGGAGGTGGAGAGACCCAGTACTTC	CASSLAPGGMGGGETQYF
NA	TRBV5-6	TRBJ2-5	NA	TGTGCCAGCAGCTGGGGCACCACCGAGACCCAGTACTTC	CASSWGTTETQYF
NA	TRBV4-3	TRBJ2-5	NA	TGCGCCAGCAGCCAAGATGGGGAGGAGACCCAGTACTTC	CASSQDGEETQYF
many	TRBV4-2	TRBJ2-5	TRBD2	TGTGCCAGCAGCCCGTTGGATAGCGGGGGGAACCAAGAGACCCAGTACTTC	CASSPLDSGGNQETQYF
NA	TRBV25-1	TRBJ1-1	NA	TGTGCCAGCAGGGGCTATTTAGGTGAAGCTTTCTTT	CASRGYLGEAFF
few	TRBV5-1	TRBJ2-5	NA	TGCGCCAGCAGCTTGGCACAGGGAGGCCAAGAGACCCAGTACTTC	CASSLAQGGQETQYF
NA	TRBV20-1	TRBJ2-3	NA	TGCAGTGCTAGATTTAGATTAGGGGATACGCAGTATTTT	CSARFRLGDTQYF
few	TRBV7-2	TRBJ2-1	NA	TGTGCCAGCAGCGACCCCGGGACTCAGTACAATGAGCAGTTCTTC	CASSDPGTQYNEQFF
NA	TRBV29-1	TRBJ2-7	TRBD1	TGCAGCGTTGGGTACGGACAGGGTCAGGGTTGGCGGTACTTC	CSVGYGQGQGWRYF
NA	TRBV14	TRBJ2-1	NA	TGTGCCAGCAGCCAAGATGCTCGCCCACCGCCTCGGGCGAATGAGCAGTTCTTC	CASSQDARPPPRANEQFF
NA	TRBV6-5	TRBJ2-5	NA	TGTGCCAGCAGTTACTCTGGCAGGGAATCGGAGACCCAGTACTTC	CASSYSGRESETQYF
once	TRBV6-6	TRBJ2-4	NA	TGTGCCAGCCAAAAGAGGCCCCTTCTAGCCAAAAACATTCAGTACTTC	CASQKRPLLAKNIQYF
many	TRBV5-6	TRBJ1-1	NA	TGTGCCAGCACAGGGCTGAACACTGAAGCTTTCTTT	CASTGLNTEAFF
few	TRBV7-2	TRBJ1-4	NA	TGTGCCAGCAGCTCCATGGGGACTAATGAAAAACTGTTTTTT	CASSSMGTNEKLFF
NA	TRBV27	TRBJ2-7	TRBD2	TGTGCCAGCAGTTTGTCCCCGGGGGGGCTAGCGGGTAGAGAGCAGTACTTC	CASSLSPGGLAGREQYF
few	TRBV9	TRBJ1-2	NA	TGTGCCAGCAGCGTAGTCGGCAGGGTTGGCTACACCTTC	CASSVVGRVGYTF
once	TRBV20-1	TRBJ2-7	NA	TGCAGTGCTAGAGATCGGGTGGGGTCCCCCTACGAGCAGTACTTC	CSARDRVGSPYEQYF
NA	TRBV12-3/TRBV12-4	TRBJ1-2	NA	TGTGCCAGCAGTTGGGGTCCGAGAGGCTACACCTTC	CASSWGPRGYTF
NA	TRBV2	TRBJ1-3	NA	TGTGCCAGCAGTGACGGGGTCCTTGGAAACACCATATATTTT	CASSDGVLGNTIYF
NA	TRBV4-1	TRBJ2-6	NA	TGCGCCAGCAGCCAAGATCGGGCAGGGCCTATCGCTGGGGCCAACGTCCTGACTTTC	CASSQDRAGPIAGANVLTF
NA	TRBV11-1	TRBJ1-2	NA	TGTGCCAGCAGCGGGAAGGGCGAATATGGCTACACCTTC	CASSGKGEYGYTF
NA	TRBV9	TRBJ1-1	NA	TGTGCCAGCAGCGTAGATGTAGGAGCCAGGTTGGCTTTCTTT	CASSVDVGARLAFF
many	TRBV29-1	TRBJ1-3	NA	TGCAGCGTCAGGGCGATCTCTGGAAACACCATATATTTT	CSVRAISGNTIYF
many	TRBV20-1	TRBJ2-5	NA	TGCAGTGCGCCTGGACAGCCCGAAGAGACCCAGTACTTC	CSAPGQPEETQYF
many	TRBV6-5	TRBJ2-3	NA	TGTGCCAGCAGTTACTCAATTTCCCTCGGGGTCACAGATACGCAGTATTTT	CASSYSISLGVTDTQYF
NA	TRBV5-1	TRBJ2-5	TRBD2	TGCGCCAGCAGCATGTCGGGACTAGAGCAAGAGACCCAGTACTTC	CASSMSGLEQETQYF
many	TRBV2	TRBJ1-5	TRBD1	TGTGCCAGCAGGCGGGACAGTAATCAGCCCCAGCATTTT	CASRRDSNQPQHF
NA	TRBV2	TRBJ2-5	TRBD2	TGTGCCAGCAGTGAAGGGACTAGACTTGGGAAGACCCAGTACTTC	CASSEGTRLGKTQYF